This entry lists 14 T cell receptor beta chains sequenced from one sample in a study of cytomegalovirus exposure and HLA in healthy donors. Amplification used 60 Vbeta primers and 13 Jbeta primers. The repertoire was sequenced with immunoSEQ multiplex PCR; TCRdb's copy has only in-frame clones and lacks some. The sample consists of roughly 180,000 clones, roughly four fifths of them appearing once. The sample was PBMCs. The receptors shown here come from a female donor in good health and CMV-seronegative.

V usage is TRBV29-1 and J usage is TRBJ2-7, with D perhaps TRBD1 (7 bases). V was pared by 0 bases and J by 6 bases, with 18 bases between. This CDR3 is 15 amino acids long. Germline CDR1 is SQVTM and CDR2 is ANQGSEA. Written as DNA, the CDR3 is TGCAGCGTTGAAGAAGGGGCGACAGGGCGGGGCGAGCAGTACTTC. Translating gives CSVEEGATGRGEQYF.

This chain connects TRBV28 to TRBJ1-1; 7 bases match TRBD1. The J segment lost 6 bases and the V segment lost 7 bases, leaving 11 bases of the junction unmatched. Germline V gene data show CDR1 as MDHEN and CDR2 as SYDVKM. The CDR3 has 14 residues. The CDR3 DNA is TGTGCCAGCACCCCACAGGGGAAGGGCGCTGAAGCTTTCTTT. It codes for CASTPQGKGAEAFF.

V and J are TRBV19 and TRBJ2-1; D is uncertain. The CDR3 covers 17 residues. CDR1 is LNHDA and CDR2 is SQIVND in the germline V gene (reference sequence). Trimming cost V 1 base and J 0 bases, with 13 bases left between them. The CDR3 region is CASSIVRAISSYNEQFF. Written as DNA, the CDR3 is TGTGCCAGTAGTATAGTACGAGCGATTAGCTCCTACAATGAGCAGTTCTTC.

There are a few counts of this clone. This sequence joins TRBV6-5 and TRBJ1-5; maybe TRBD1 (6 bases). Germline values: CDR1 MNHEY, CDR2 SVGAGI. Trimming stripped 7 bases from V and 9 bases from J, with 13 bases between. The CDR3 has 12 residues. CDR3 nucleotide sequence: TGTGCCAGCACCCCGAGGGGGGGGCCCCAGCATTTT. Translation: CASTPRGGPQHF.

The V gene is TRBV6-5, the J gene TRBJ2-1; maybe TRBD2 (5 bases). Germline-derived CDR1 and CDR2 are MNHEY and SVGAGI. The CDR3 is 15 amino acids. Trimming took 7 bases from V and 0 from J, leaving 13 bases between them. The DNA of the CDR3 is TGTGCCAGCAAAGAGGGCCAAAGCTCCTACAATGAGCAGTTCTTC. It encodes CASKEGQSSYNEQFF.

The CDR3 bases are TGTGCCAGTAGTCCAGCCGGGACAGGGAAGGCGTCCGGGGAGCTGTTTTTT. Its protein is CASSPAGTGKASGELFF. The chain joins TRBV19 to TRBJ2-2; TRBD1 aligns across 9 bases. Trimming at V came to 5 bases and at J to 6 bases, leaving 13 bases not matched to a gene. Germline assignment: CDR1 LNHDA and CDR2 SQIVND (reference sequence). This CDR3 is built from 17 residues.

The table lists this clone with a count of one. V and J are TRBV13 and TRBJ1-4; unclear D gene. Trimming took off 5 bases at V and 4 bases at J, with 5 bases between the two ends. The CDR3 has 12 amino acids. Germline V gene sequence: CDR1 PRHDT, CDR2 FYEKMQ (reference sequence). CDR3 in amino acids: CASSLLNEKLFF. CDR3 DNA sequence: TGTGCCAGCAGCCTCCTTAATGAAAAACTGTTTTTT.

This clone came up once. The chain joins TRBV4-1 to TRBJ1-1; no reliable D call. CDR1 and CDR2 from the germline V gene are MGHRA and YSYEKL. Trimming cost V 3 bases and J 3 bases, with 8 bases left between them. The CDR3 runs to 13 residues. This chain's CDR3 is CASSQEEHTEAFF. As DNA, the CDR3 is TGCGCCAGCAGCCAGGAGGAGCACACTGAAGCTTTCTTT.

This clone is a singleton in its sample. V and J are TRBV14 and TRBJ2-3, with D perhaps TRBD2 (6 bases). The germline V and J ends were trimmed by 4 bases and 4 bases, with 15 bases remaining between them. The CDR3 totals 15 residues. Germline V CDR1 and CDR2: SGHDN, FVKESK. This CDR3 is CASSRGVGGADTQYF. In DNA form, the CDR3 reads TGTGCCAGCAGCCGGGGAGTCGGAGGGGCAGATACGCAGTATTTT.

J is TRBJ2-5 and V is TRBV5-4, with TRBD2 identical over 10 bases. This CDR3 contains 15 residues. Germline trimming cut 4 bases from V and 2 bases from J; bases unmatched to any gene: 5. CDR1 and CDR2 (germline): SGHNT, YYREEE (reference sequence). The CDR3 DNA is TGTGCCAGCAGCCCCCGGACTAGCGGACAAGAGACCCAGTACTTC. This codes for CASSPRTSGQETQYF. Filled out from reference TRBV5-4 and TRBJ2-5, the complete variable domain reads ETGVTQSPTHLIKTRGQQVTLRCSSQSGHNTVSWYQQALGQGPQFIFQYYREEENGRGNFPPRFSGLQFPNYSSELNVNALELDDSALYLCASSPRTSGQETQYFGPGTRLLVL.

The sample holds one count of this clone. The rearrangement links TRBV19 to TRBJ2-7; D is unclear. The V end was cut by 5 bases, the J end by 2 bases, with 13 bases between. This CDR3 has 14 residues. Germline CDR1 and CDR2: LNHDA and SQIVND (reference sequence). CDR3 DNA: TGTGCCAGTAGTCCGACATCGGTACCCTACGAGCAGTACTTC. It specifies CASSPTSVPYEQYF.

The J gene is TRBJ2-2, the V gene TRBV6-5; weak D call: TRBD1 (6 bases). V was clipped by 5 bases and J by 7 bases, with 17 bases between them. The length of the CDR3 is 15 residues. Germline loops: CDR1 MNHEY, CDR2 SVGAGI. CDR3 amino acids: CASSAFTGLGGELFF. The CDR3 DNA reads TGTGCCAGCAGTGCCTTTACAGGGTTGGGCGGGGAGCTGTTTTTT.

This clone was counted between two and nine times. The chain employs TRBV28 and TRBJ1-5; D unresolved. Germline-derived CDR1 and CDR2 are MDHEN and SYDVKM. Trimming cost V 6 bases and J 4 bases, with 13 bases left between them. This CDR3 region has 14 residues. CDR3 sequence (DNA): TGTGCCAGCAGACGTACACCAGGAAATCAGCCCCAGCATTTT. This translates into CASRRTPGNQPQHF.

J is TRBJ1-6 and V is TRBV27, with TRBD1 identical over 9 bases. Losses at the gene ends were 8 bases for V and 15 bases for J; bases not matched to a gene: 11. Germline assignment: CDR1 MNHEY and CDR2 SMNVEV (reference sequence). CDR3 size: 13 residues. CDR3 amino acids: CASVWDRALRLHF. CDR3 sequence (DNA): TGTGCCAGCGTTTGGGACAGGGCCCTTCGCCTCCACTTT.